These T cell receptor beta chains were read from a single sample in a study of T-cell reconstitution after alpha-beta-depleted transplantation in children. TCRdb used MiXCR to reprocess the PCR reads, holding one entry per CDR3 protein. The sample has around 440,000 distinct CDR3 sequences, roughly 10% seen once. The specimen was PBMCs, collected before TCRalphabeta/CD19-depleted stem cell transplant. These receptor sequences come from a child aged 2-15 years with inherited bone marrow failure, due to receive a stem cell transplant. The CDR3 runs from the conserved cysteine through the conserved F or W. The order of the fields is clone size, D gene, J gene, V gene, CDR3 protein, CDR3 DNA. A D gene is named only where the DNA matches it firmly. For some rows the clone size is stated as once, few or many, or as a class when expanded; others skip it.

many | . | TRBJ2-2 | TRBV10-2 | CASTIKDMNTGELFF | TGCGCCAGCACTATAAAGGACATGAACACCGGGGAGCTGTTTTTT
many | TRBD2 | TRBJ2-7 | TRBV29-1 | CSVQTSRLEQYF | TGCAGCGTCCAGACTAGCCGGCTCGAGCAGTACTTC
many | TRBD2 | TRBJ2-7 | TRBV20-1 | CSASDGLAGTYEQYF | TGCAGTGCTAGCGACGGACTAGCGGGGACCTACGAGCAGTACTTC
many | TRBD1 | TRBJ2-2 | TRBV5-1 | CASSLEGAHTGELFF | TGCGCCAGCAGCTTGGAGGGGGCGCACACCGGGGAGCTGTTTTTT
few | TRBD2 | TRBJ2-7 | TRBV6-1 | CASRDSGRAKEQYF | TGTGCCAGCAGGGATAGCGGGAGGGCTAAAGAGCAGTACTTC
many | TRBD2 | TRBJ2-3 | TRBV29-1 | CVEPAGGPNTQYF | TGCGTTGAACCAGCGGGAGGGCCAAATACGCAGTATTTT
. | . | TRBJ2-7 | TRBV27 | CASSLRDSGHEQYF | TGTGCCAGCAGTTTACGGGACTCGGGACACGAGCAGTACTTC
. | . | TRBJ2-7 | TRBV5-1 | CASSLPPLYEQYF | TGCGCCAGCAGCTTGCCACCCCTCTACGAGCAGTACTTC
many | . | TRBJ2-1 | TRBV6-6 | CASSYSAYNEQFF | TGTGCCAGCAGTTACTCGGCCTACAATGAGCAGTTCTTC
many | . | TRBJ2-1 | TRBV24-1 | CATASRGGYNEQFF | TGTGCCACGGCCTCCAGGGGGGGTTACAATGAGCAGTTCTTC
many | . | TRBJ2-1 | TRBV24-1 | CATNGGGAGSYNEQFF | TGTGCCACCAATGGGGGGGGCGCCGGCTCCTACAATGAGCAGTTCTTC
many | TRBD1 | TRBJ2-3 | TRBV12-3/TRBV12-4 | CASTLTGGGTDTQYF | TGTGCCAGCACTTTGACAGGGGGCGGCACAGATACGCAGTATTTT
many | . | TRBJ1-2 | TRBV4-2 | CASSQVGVKFYGYTF | TGTGCCAGCAGCCAAGTGGGGGTTAAGTTCTATGGCTACACCTTC
many | . | TRBJ2-5 | TRBV28 | CASSAPGPQETQYF | TGTGCCAGCAGTGCCCCAGGTCCCCAAGAGACCCAGTACTTC
many | TRBD2 | TRBJ2-2 | TRBV6-5 | CASSYSLAGVLAGELFF | TGTGCCAGCAGTTACTCGCTAGCGGGAGTACTTGCCGGGGAGCTGTTTTTT
. | . | TRBJ2-7 | TRBV7-2 | CASSSHRRNYEQYF | TGTGCCAGCAGCTCCCACCGGAGGAACTACGAGCAGTACTTC
many | . | TRBJ2-3 | TRBV12-3/TRBV12-4 | CASSLGQDADTQYF | TGTGCCAGCAGTTTAGGGCAGGACGCAGATACGCAGTATTTT
few | . | TRBJ2-1 | TRBV20-1 | CSARDLGASSYNEQFF | TGCAGTGCTAGAGACCTTGGGGCGAGCTCCTACAATGAGCAGTTCTTC
many | . | TRBJ1-6 | TRBV12-3/TRBV12-4 | CASSLWDSDSPLHF | TGTGCCAGCAGTTTATGGGACTCTGATTCACCCCTCCACTTT
many | TRBD2 | TRBJ2-1 | TRBV6-5 | CASSYRGLAVYNEQFF | TGTGCCAGCAGTTACCGGGGACTAGCGGTGTACAATGAGCAGTTCTTC
. | . | TRBJ2-3 | TRBV4-3 | CASSQLTGSSTDTQYF | TGCGCCAGCAGCCAATTAACAGGGTCGAGCACAGATACGCAGTATTTT
many | . | TRBJ2-5 | TRBV27 | CASSFDDQETQYF | TGTGCCAGCAGTTTCGATGACCAAGAGACCCAGTACTTC
. | . | TRBJ2-7 | TRBV12-3/TRBV12-4 | CASSLLVHEQYF | TGTGCCAGCAGTTTATTAGTCCACGAGCAGTACTTC
many | . | TRBJ1-1 | TRBV20-1 | CSAREVRTAGSTEAFF | TGCAGTGCTAGGGAGGTAAGGACAGCCGGGAGCACTGAAGCTTTCTTT
many | TRBD2 | TRBJ2-3 | TRBV5-1 | CASSLEASGSTDTQYF | TGCGCCAGCAGCTTGGAGGCTAGCGGGAGCACAGATACGCAGTATTTT
once | . | TRBJ2-7 | TRBV19 | CASSMNSLYEQYF | TGTGCCAGTAGTATGAACAGCCTTTACGAGCAGTACTTC
many | . | TRBJ2-3 | TRBV4-3 | CASSRSKTDTQYF | TGCGCCAGCAGCCGGAGCAAGACAGATACGCAGTATTTT
many | . | TRBJ2-7 | TRBV27 | CASSLGRSYEQYF | TGTGCCAGCAGCTTAGGAAGGTCCTACGAGCAGTACTTC
many | TRBD1 | TRBJ2-7 | TRBV29-1 | CSVRDSSYEQYF | TGCAGCGTCCGGGACAGCTCCTACGAGCAGTACTTC
many | . | TRBJ1-2 | TRBV29-1 | CSVGWGRGYTF | TGCAGCGTTGGTTGGGGGCGAGGCTACACCTTC
many | . | TRBJ2-3 | TRBV6-1 | CASSVEITDTQYF | TGTGCCAGCAGTGTCGAAATCACAGATACGCAGTATTTT
many | . | TRBJ2-3 | TRBV29-1 | CSVIGLKDTQYF | TGCAGCGTCATTGGCCTAAAAGATACGCAGTATTTT
many | . | TRBJ2-1 | TRBV21-1 | CASRPVPGRLHNEQFF | TGTGCCAGCAGACCCGTGCCGGGCAGGTTGCACAATGAGCAGTTCTTC
many | . | TRBJ2-7 | TRBV20-1 | CSARDGSGPPHDEQYF | TGCAGTGCTAGAGATGGATCAGGACCCCCACACGACGAGCAGTACTTC
many | . | TRBJ2-3 | TRBV7-9 | CAISAREWTSTDTQYF | TGTGCCATCAGCGCCCGTGAGTGGACCAGCACAGATACGCAGTATTTT
few | TRBD1 | TRBJ2-2 | TRBV7-9 | CASSPPTGTGVAGELFF | TGTGCCAGCAGCCCGCCTACCGGGACAGGGGTAGCCGGGGAGCTGTTTTTT
. | . | TRBJ2-7 | TRBV3-1 | CASSYRALGYEQYF | TGTGCCAGCAGTTACCGGGCCCTGGGCTACGAGCAGTACTTC
. | . | TRBJ2-5 | TRBV12-3/TRBV12-4 | CASSPGLAWGGETQYF | TGTGCCAGCAGTCCAGGGTTAGCCTGGGGCGGGGAGACCCAGTACTTC
few | TRBD1 | TRBJ2-5 | TRBV7-2 | CASSLAYRGRETQYF | TGTGCCAGCAGCTTAGCGTACAGGGGGAGGGAGACCCAGTACTTC
few | . | TRBJ2-4 | TRBV5-1 | CASSPGLGEDIQYF | TGCGCCAGCAGCCCGGGTTTAGGGGAGGACATTCAGTACTTC
many | . | TRBJ1-3 | TRBV21-1 | CASSKVTGVLSGNTIYF | TGTGCCAGCAGCAAAGTTACCGGGGTACTCTCTGGAAACACCATATATTTT
many | . | TRBJ2-7 | TRBV20-1 | CSARFIGKRPHSYEQYF | TGCAGTGCTAGATTTATAGGCAAGCGTCCGCACTCCTACGAGCAGTACTTC
few | . | TRBJ2-3 | TRBV12-3/TRBV12-4 | CASSLGFSSSTDTQYF | TGTGCCAGCAGTTTGGGGTTTTCCTCTAGCACAGATACGCAGTATTTT
many | TRBD2 | TRBJ2-1 | TRBV10-2 | CASTSLAVYNEQFF | TGCGCCAGCACGAGTCTAGCGGTATACAATGAGCAGTTCTTC